The 10 T cell receptor beta chains below all came from one sample that was sequenced in a study of blood T cell repertoires in COVID-19. This table comes from immunoSEQ multiplex PCR, and its TCRdb copy is limited to in-frame clones, with some not included. This sample has some 230,000 clones; around 84% occur once, and the top ten carry around 5.5%. Sequenced material: peripheral blood. These receptors all come from a woman aged 60-75 years who had recovered from COVID-19.

This chain links TRBV10-1 with TRBJ2-3, with D perhaps matching TRBD2 (6 bases). The germline gives CDR1 WNHNN, CDR2 SYGVQD (reference sequence). This CDR3 is built from 16 residues. V shed 2 bases and J shed 4 bases, with 16 bases lying between them. In nucleotides, the CDR3 is TGCGCCAGCAGTGAGGGGGGGACGGGGCCAGCAGATACGCAGTATTTT. Its translation: CASSEGGTGPADTQYF.

This clone was recorded once. The gene calls are TRBV7-2 and TRBJ2-3, with 7 bases that match TRBD2. CDR1 and CDR2 (germline): SGHTA, FQGNSA. V dropped 0 bases and J dropped 6; count of bases not matched to a gene: 18. The CDR3 extends over 19 amino acids. In nucleotides, the CDR3 is TGTGCCAGCAGCTTAGCACAAACGTCGTTGGCGGGGGTCAGCGATACGCAGTATTTT. Translating it yields CASSLAQTSLAGVSDTQYF.

As concerns this clone: The sample holds other DNA sequences that translate to the same CDR3. CDR3 amino acids: CASSPTAYSNQPQHF. The CDR3 nucleotides are TGTGCCAGTAGCCCGACAGCCTATAGCAATCAGCCCCAGCATTTT. This chain joins TRBV19 and TRBJ1-5, with D maybe TRBD1 (5 bases). Germline V gene data show CDR1 as LNHDA and CDR2 as SQIVND (reference sequence). The V end was cut by 6 bases, the J end by 0 bases, with 12 bases between. The CDR3 contains 15 residues.

The chain recombines TRBV3-1 (or the pseudogene TRBV3-2) with TRBJ1-6; 7 nucleotides agree with TRBD1. CDR3 length equals 14 residues. The V gene end was trimmed by 2 bases and the J gene end by 6 bases; junction bases not matched to a gene: 1. The germline gives CDR1 LGHDT, CDR2 YNNKEL (reference sequence). The CDR3 DNA follows: TGTGCCAGCAGCCAACCAGGGGGTAATTCACCCCTCCACTTT. This gives the protein CASSQPGGNSPLHF.

Only a few counts were recorded for this clone. The chain combines TRBV6-5 with TRBJ1-6; 8 bases align to TRBD1. V was pared by 6 bases and J by 6 bases, with 7 bases of the junction left unmatched. The germline V gene encodes CDR1 MNHEY and CDR2 SVGAGI. The CDR3 is 15 amino acids. CDR3 loop: CASRPGQGLNSPLHF. CDR3 nucleotides: TGTGCCAGCAGGCCCGGACAGGGACTTAATTCACCCCTCCACTTT.

This clone was found once. This sequence joins TRBV6-4 and TRBJ2-1; TRBD1 matches 8 bases. Looked up from germline, CDR1 is MRHNA and CDR2 is SNTAGT. The CDR3 length is 14 residues. With V trimmed by 2 bases and J by 3 bases, 0 bases remained unmatched. The DNA for the CDR3 is TGTGCCAGCAGTGACGGACAGGGCTACAATGAGCAGTTCTTC. It codes for CASSDGQGYNEQFF.

The chain is built from TRBV6-5 and TRBJ2-7; 11 nucleotides agree with TRBD2. Germline V lookup: CDR1 MNHEY, CDR2 SVGAGI. The trim removed 0 bases at V and 3 bases at J, leaving 1 base unmatched. This CDR3 spans 15 amino acids. The DNA for the CDR3 is TGTGCCAGCAGTTACTCAGGGACTAGCGGCTACGAGCAGTACTTC. Translating gives CASSYSGTSGYEQYF.

The chain links TRBV7-3 to TRBJ2-1; possibly TRBD2 for D (7 bases). Trimming removed 3 bases from V and 0 bases from J, with 9 bases in between. CDR3 size: 15 residues. The germline V gene encodes CDR1 SGHTA and CDR2 FQGTGA. Written as DNA, the CDR3 is TGTGCCAGCAGCTTGGGGGGGCACTCCTACAATGAGCAGTTCTTC. This codes for CASSLGGHSYNEQFF.

The V gene is TRBV6-5, the J gene TRBJ1-1; D ambiguous. V was shortened by 0 bases and J by 8 bases, with 10 bases between the two germline ends. Germline V gene lookup returns CDR1 MNHEY and CDR2 SVGAGI. This CDR3 spans 13 amino acids. The CDR3 bases are TGTGCCAGCAGTTACTCTCCACAGAGAGAAGCTTTCTTT. Its protein is CASSYSPQREAFF.

The chain is built from TRBV11-3 and TRBJ1-3, with D possibly matching TRBD1 (5 bases). The germline V gene encodes CDR1 SGHNT and CDR2 YENEEA. This CDR3 contains 14 residues. Trimming shortened V by 3 bases and J by 4 bases, and 10 bases separated the two germline ends. The CDR3 is CASSFAGPGNTIYF. CDR3 nucleotides: TGTGCCAGCAGCTTTGCAGGGCCGGGAAACACCATATATTTT.